This T cell receptor beta chain was identified during a study of CD8 T cells in ankylosing spondylitis. Using its own MiXCR run on the 5' RACE reads, TCRdb lists one record per CDR3 protein. The data contain approximately 250,000 distinct CDR3 sequences, around 8% of them singletons. This clonotype was picked up many times. The ends lost 6 bases at V and 3 bases at J; junction bases unmatched: 17. This CDR3 has 17 residues. The receptor's source is a female donor with ankylosing spondylitis or in good health (not recorded which). The chain couples TRBV7-1 to TRBJ2-7; 7 bases line up with TRBD2. TRBV7-1 has ORF status, its function being uncertain. Source material: blood, either unsorted or a sorted T cell fraction (not recorded which). The CDR3 loop is CASSSSAAPSGLYEQYF. The CDR3, as DNA: TGTGCCAGCAGTTCGTCGGCGGCTCCTAGCGGACTCTACGAGCAGTACTTC.